This T cell receptor (beta chain) was identified during a study of identical twins. Trimming left V 5 bases short and J 10 bases short, with 11 bases between. The CDR3 is 12 amino acids. Germline CDR1 and CDR2: SGHAT and FQNNGV. Each CDR3 protein gets one entry after TCRdb re-called the 5' RACE reads with MiXCR. The table lists 300,000 or so distinct CDR3 sequences, 9.5% of them singletons. The sample was also reused in another study, on yellow fever vaccine responses in identical twins.

The chain recombines TRBV11-2 with TRBJ2-2, with D perhaps given as TRBD1 or TRBD2 (5 bases each). The receptor was isolated from a woman aged 18-29 years in good health. Material for sequencing was CD8+ T cells sorted from blood. CDR3 nucleotide sequence: TGTGCCAGCAGCCCTTCAGGGACGGAGCTGTTTTTT. It codes for CASSPSGTELFF.